This T cell receptor beta chain was recorded in a study of blood T cell repertoires in COVID-19. Study information: Collection of acute and convalescent COVID-19 samples took place in the United States, Italy and Spain.

In the original analysis: Quantification of nucleated cells was approximated via reference gene primer amplification. Produced via immunoSEQ multiplex PCR; TCRdb's table is partial and in-frame only. For V, J and clone size, that table is used; D and trimming come from the DNA. The sample contains 130,000 or so clones, less than 85% of which appear only once. Trimming removed 5 bases from V and 4 bases from J, with 14 bases in between. The CDR3 runs to 14 residues. Germline V gene lookup returns CDR1 SGHAT and CDR2 FQNNGV. Sequenced sample: peripheral blood. This receptor was taken from a woman older than 75 with acute or convalescent COVID-19. The chain couples TRBV11-2 to TRBJ1-1, with D unresolved. CDR3: CASSPPRGRTEAFF. The CDR3 nucleotides read TGTGCCAGCAGCCCGCCGCGGGGTCGCACTGAAGCTTTCTTT.